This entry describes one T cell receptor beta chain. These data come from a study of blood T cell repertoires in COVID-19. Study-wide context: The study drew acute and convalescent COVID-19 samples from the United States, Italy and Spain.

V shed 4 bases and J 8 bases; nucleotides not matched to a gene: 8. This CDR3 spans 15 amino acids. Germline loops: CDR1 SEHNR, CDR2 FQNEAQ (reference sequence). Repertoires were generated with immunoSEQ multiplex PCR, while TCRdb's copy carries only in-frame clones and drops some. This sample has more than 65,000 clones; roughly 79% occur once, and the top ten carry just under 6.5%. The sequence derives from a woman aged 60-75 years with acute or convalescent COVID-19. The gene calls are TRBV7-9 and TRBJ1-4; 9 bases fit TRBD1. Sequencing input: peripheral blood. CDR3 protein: CASSSGTGWGEKLFF. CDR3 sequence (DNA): TGTGCCAGCAGCTCGGGGACAGGGTGGGGAGAAAAACTGTTTTTT.